This T cell receptor (beta chain) was retrieved from a study of blood T cell repertoires in COVID-19. Study as a whole: Both acute and convalescent COVID-19 samples were obtained from the United States, Italy and Spain.

CDR3 length: 14 residues. Germline CDR1 is SGHRS and CDR2 is YFSETQ. V gave up 0 bases and J gave up 0 bases, with 5 bases separating them. In the original processing: Reference gene primers were amplified, and this amplification served to estimate nucleated cell counts. The assay was immunoSEQ multiplex PCR, and TCRdb's table has in-frame clones only and misses some. The DNA gave D and trimming, while V, J and clone size come from that table. The top ten hold 20% of the sample, which has around 69,000 clones, about four fifths seen once. Sequencing used peripheral blood. The chain carries TRBV5-1 and TRBJ2-3, with D unresolved. The TCR was taken from a woman between 65 and 79 years old with acute or convalescent COVID-19. The CDR3 region has the DNA TGCGCCAGCAGCTTGGGTCGGAGCACAGATACGCAGTATTTT. Amino acid sequence: CASSLGRSTDTQYF.